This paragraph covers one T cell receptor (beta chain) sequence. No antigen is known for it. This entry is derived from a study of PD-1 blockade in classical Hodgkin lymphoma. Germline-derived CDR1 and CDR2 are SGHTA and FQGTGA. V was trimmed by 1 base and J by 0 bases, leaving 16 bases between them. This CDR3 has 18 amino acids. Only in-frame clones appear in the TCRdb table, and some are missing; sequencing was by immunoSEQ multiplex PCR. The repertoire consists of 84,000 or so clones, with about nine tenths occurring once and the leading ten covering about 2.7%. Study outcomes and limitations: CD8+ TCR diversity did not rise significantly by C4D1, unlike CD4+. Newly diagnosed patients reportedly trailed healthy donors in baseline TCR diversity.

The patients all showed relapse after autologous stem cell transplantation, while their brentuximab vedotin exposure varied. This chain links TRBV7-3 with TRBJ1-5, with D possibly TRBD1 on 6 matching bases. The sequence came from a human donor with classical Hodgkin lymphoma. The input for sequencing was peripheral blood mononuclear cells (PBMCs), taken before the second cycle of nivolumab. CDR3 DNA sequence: TGTGCCAGCAGCTTAAAGGGGGACCTAGCGATTAGCAATCAGCCCCAGCATTTT. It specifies CASSLKGDLAISNQPQHF.